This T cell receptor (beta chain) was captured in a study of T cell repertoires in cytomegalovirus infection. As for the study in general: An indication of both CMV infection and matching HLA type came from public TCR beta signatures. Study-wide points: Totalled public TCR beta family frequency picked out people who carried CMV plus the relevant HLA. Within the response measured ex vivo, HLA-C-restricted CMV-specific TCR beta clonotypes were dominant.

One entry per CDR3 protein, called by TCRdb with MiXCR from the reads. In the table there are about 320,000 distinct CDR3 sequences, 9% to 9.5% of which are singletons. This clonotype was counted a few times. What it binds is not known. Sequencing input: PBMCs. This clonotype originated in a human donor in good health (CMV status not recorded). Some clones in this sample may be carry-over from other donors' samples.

DNA for the CDR3: TGTGCCAGCAGCAAGTCATTAGCGGGGGCCTCTGGGGCCAACGTCCTGACTTTC. Protein product: CASSKSLAGASGANVLTF. The chain is built from TRBV7-2 and TRBJ2-6, with 9 bases lining up with TRBD2. The trim removed 5 bases at V and 0 bases at J, leaving 8 bases unmatched. Looked up from germline, CDR1 is SGHTA and CDR2 is FQGNSA. The CDR3 has 18 amino acids.